This TCR beta chain appears in the sequencing data of a study of shared clonotypes between healthy human individuals. Naive CD8 isolation took CD45RO-negative cells positively selected for CCR7 and excluded terminally differentiated effector memory CD45RA+ cells. Findings and caveats of the study: Of the naive CD4 clonotypes, roughly 5.5% were shared across a handful of donors. The generation probabilities recorded for non-shared clonotypes fell below those of clonotypes shared by all four donors.

As to this clone: No antigen is known for it.

Sequencing used immunoSEQ multiplex PCR; TCRdb keeps in-frame clones, though not all of them. Here the sample spans under 850,000 clones, 92% being singletons. Germline loops: CDR1 MNHEY, CDR2 SMNVEV (reference sequence). This CDR3 contains 16 residues. The V and J ends lost 2 bases and 9 bases respectively, with 20 bases between them. The TCR originated in a young man in good health. The chain links TRBV27 to TRBJ2-1; D perhaps matches TRBD2 (5 bases). Sequenced material: naive CD8+ T cells sorted from blood. The CDR3 is CASSLPGLGPDGEQFF. The CDR3 region has the DNA TGTGCCAGCAGTTTACCCGGACTTGGGCCGGATGGTGAGCAGTTCTTC.